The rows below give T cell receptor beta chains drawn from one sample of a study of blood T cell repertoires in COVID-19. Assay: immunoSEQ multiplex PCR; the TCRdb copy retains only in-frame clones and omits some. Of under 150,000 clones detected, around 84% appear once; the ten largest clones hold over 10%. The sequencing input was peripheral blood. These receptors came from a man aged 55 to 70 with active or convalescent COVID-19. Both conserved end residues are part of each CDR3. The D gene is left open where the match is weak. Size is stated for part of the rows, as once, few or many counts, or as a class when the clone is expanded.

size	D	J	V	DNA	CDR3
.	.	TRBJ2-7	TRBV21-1	TGTGGGGGGCGGCCGAGCTCCTACGAGCAGTACTTC	CGGRPSSYEQYF
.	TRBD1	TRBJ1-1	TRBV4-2	TGTGCCAGCAGCCCCCTTGGACAGGGTCCTGAAGCTTTCTTT	CASSPLGQGPEAFF
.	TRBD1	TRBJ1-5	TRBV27	TGTGCCAGCAGTTCTGGGACAGGGGATAACTATAGCAATCAGCCCCAGCATTTT	CASSSGTGDNYSNQPQHF
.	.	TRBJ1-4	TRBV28	TGTGCCAGCAGTGAGGCGAATGAAAAACTGTTTTTT	CASSEANEKLFF
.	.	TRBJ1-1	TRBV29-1	TGCAGCGGGGTTCTACAGGGATTGGCTTTCTTT	CSGVLQGLAFF
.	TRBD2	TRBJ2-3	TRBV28	TGTGCCAGTCGGACTAGCGGGAGAAAAGATACGCAGTATTTT	CASRTSGRKDTQYF
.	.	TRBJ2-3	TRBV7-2	TGTGCCAGCAGTCCCATGGACATCACAGATACGCAGTATTTT	CASSPMDITDTQYF
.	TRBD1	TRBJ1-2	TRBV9	TGTGCCAGCAGCGTAGAGAGGCAGGGGGCCCGCTATGGCTACACCTTC	CASSVERQGARYGYTF
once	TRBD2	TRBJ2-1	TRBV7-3	TGTGCCAGCAGCCAATCTCAAATGGCGGGAGGGCCCTACAATGAGCAGTTCTTC	CASSQSQMAGGPYNEQFF
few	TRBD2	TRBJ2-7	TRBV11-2	TGTGCCAGCAGCTTAGATCTAGTTGGGACTAGGTCTTACGAGCAGTACTTC	CASSLDLVGTRSYEQYF
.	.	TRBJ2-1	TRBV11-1	TGTGCCAGCAGCTTGGCAGGTAATAGGTATGAGCAGTTCTTC	CASSLAGNRYEQFF
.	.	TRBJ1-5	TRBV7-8	TGTGCCAGCAGCCACCCGGGGTGGGGAAGTCAGCCCCAGCATTTT	CASSHPGWGSQPQHF
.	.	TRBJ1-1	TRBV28	TGTGCCAGCAGTCAACGCAGGAGGTCTTTCTTT	CASSQRRRSFF
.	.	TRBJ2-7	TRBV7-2	TGTGCCAGCAGCATCCGGGGAGGGGGGGCCTACGAGCAGTACTTC	CASSIRGGGAYEQYF
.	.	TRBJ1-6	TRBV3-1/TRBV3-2	TGTGCCAGCAGCCAAGCTGGGGGGGGAAATTCACCCCTCCACTTT	CASSQAGGGNSPLHF
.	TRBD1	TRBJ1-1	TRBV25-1	TGTGCCAGCAGTGTTTACCGGGACAGCGAAGCTTTCTTT	CASSVYRDSEAFF
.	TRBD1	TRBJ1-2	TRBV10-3	TGTGCCATTAGAGAGACAGGGTCTAACTATGGCTACACCTTC	CAIRETGSNYGYTF
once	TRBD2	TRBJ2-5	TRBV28	TGTGCCAGCAGTCTTAGCGGGAGAATTGAGACCCAGTACTTC	CASSLSGRIETQYF
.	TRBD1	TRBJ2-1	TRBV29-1	TGCAGCGTCGACGGGGCGGACAGGGACTACAATGAGCAGTTCTTC	CSVDGADRDYNEQFF
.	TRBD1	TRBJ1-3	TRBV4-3	TGCGCCAGCAGCCAAGACAGGGGGCTTGACACCATATATTTT	CASSQDRGLDTIYF
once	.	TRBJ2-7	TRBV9	TGTGCCAGCAGCGTAACGGGTGTAGGGGCCTACGAGCAGTACTTC	CASSVTGVGAYEQYF
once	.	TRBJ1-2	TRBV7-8	TGTGCCAGCAGCTTGGATGGAGACTATGGCTACACCTTC	CASSLDGDYGYTF
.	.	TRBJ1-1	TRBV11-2	TGTGCCAGCAGCTTTACAAGCACTGAAGCTTTCTTT	CASSFTSTEAFF
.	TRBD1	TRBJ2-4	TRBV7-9	TGTGCCAGCAGCACTTACAGGGGCGGGCACATTCAGTACTTC	CASSTYRGGHIQYF
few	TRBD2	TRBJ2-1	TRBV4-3	TGCGCCAGCAGCCAAGATCTGGTGGGAGGGCCTAGGAATGAGCAGTTCTTC	CASSQDLVGGPRNEQFF
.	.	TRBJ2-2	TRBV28	TGTGCCAGCAGTGGCCGGGACATCAACACCGGGGAGCTGTTTTTT	CASSGRDINTGELFF
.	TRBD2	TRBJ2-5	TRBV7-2	TGTGCCAGCAGCCCCGGACTAGCGGGAGAGACCCAGTACTTC	CASSPGLAGETQYF
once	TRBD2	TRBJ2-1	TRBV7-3	TGTGCCAGCAGCCAAACGATCGGGACTAGATACAATGAGCAGTTCTTC	CASSQTIGTRYNEQFF
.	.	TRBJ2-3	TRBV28	TGTGCCAGCAGTTTAAGCTCCAGCGGGCACACAGATACGCAGTATTTT	CASSLSSSGHTDTQYF
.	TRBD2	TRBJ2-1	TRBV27	TGTGCCAGCAGTACGACTAGCGGGGTCCGGTACAATGAGCAGTTCTTC	CASSTTSGVRYNEQFF
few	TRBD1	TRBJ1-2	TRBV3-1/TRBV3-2	TGTGCCAGCAGCACCCGGACAGGAGCTAGTGGCTACACCTTC	CASSTRTGASGYTF
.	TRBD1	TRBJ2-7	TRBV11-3	TGTGCCAGCAGCGACCCGACAGGGCTCCACGAGCAGTACTTC	CASSDPTGLHEQYF
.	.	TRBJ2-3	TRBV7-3	TGTGCCAGCAGCTCCCCCCCGGGAACGCAGTATTTT	CASSSPPGTQYF
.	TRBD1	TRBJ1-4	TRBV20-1	TGCAGTGCTAGTCCCGGGACAGGGGATGAAAAACTGTTTTTT	CSASPGTGDEKLFF
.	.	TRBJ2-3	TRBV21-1	TGTGCCAGCAGCAAAGCTGGGCCCACGTCTCCGGATAATACAGATACGCAGTATTTT	CASSKAGPTSPDNTDTQYF
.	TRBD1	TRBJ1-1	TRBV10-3	TGTGCCATCAGTGAGGACCCGGGACAGGGTGGCACTGAAGCTTTCTTT	CAISEDPGQGGTEAFF
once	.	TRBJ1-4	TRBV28	TGTGCCAGCAGTTTCGAGGCAACTAATGAAAAACTGTTTTTT	CASSFEATNEKLFF
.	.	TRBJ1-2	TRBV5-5	TGTGCCAGCAGCTACCGTCCCGGGGGGAGCTATGGCTACACCTTC	CASSYRPGGSYGYTF
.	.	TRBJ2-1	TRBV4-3	TGCGCCAGCAGCCCCTTAGCGGTTCCCTACAATGAGCAGTTCTTC	CASSPLAVPYNEQFF
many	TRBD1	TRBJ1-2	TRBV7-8	TGTGCCAGCAGCCTACAGGGGGCAGGTGGCTACACCTTC	CASSLQGAGGYTF
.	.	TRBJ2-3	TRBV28	TGTGCCAGCACCCCCGATACAGGGATACCTCTTTGGGCGGATACGCAGTATTTT	CASTPDTGIPLWADTQYF
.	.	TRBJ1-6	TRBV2	TGTGCCAGCAGTGAAGCCAGGGAAGTAAATTCACCCCTCCACTTT	CASSEAREVNSPLHF